This is a list of T cell receptor beta chains from one sample in a study of T cell repertoires in ileal Crohn's disease. Profiled with immunoSEQ multiplex PCR; TCRdb holds only in-frame clones, not every one. The data contain 17,000 or so clones, almost 90% of them singletons. Material for sequencing was ileal tissue. These receptors were obtained from an adult with Crohn's disease. The CDR3 runs from the conserved cysteine through the conserved F or W. D genes are given only for firm matches. Clone size is shown for a subset of rows, as once, few, many or a class of expanded clone.

d_call: -; v_call: TRBV7-9; clone_size: -; j_call: TRBJ2-7; cdr3_aa: CASTPTLEQYF; cdr3_nt: TGTGCCAGCACTCCTACCCTCGAGCAGTACTTC
d_call: -; v_call: TRBV6-1; clone_size: -; j_call: TRBJ2-7; cdr3_aa: CASSRGVISYEQYF; cdr3_nt: TGTGCCAGCAGCCGGGGAGTGATCTCCTACGAGCAGTACTTC
d_call: -; v_call: TRBV6-5; clone_size: -; j_call: TRBJ2-5; cdr3_aa: CASSLQTGLETQYF; cdr3_nt: TGTGCCAGCAGTTTGCAAACAGGGCTAGAGACCCAGTACTTC
d_call: -; v_call: TRBV2; clone_size: -; j_call: TRBJ2-4; cdr3_aa: CASSLGQTLDIQYF; cdr3_nt: TGTGCCAGCAGTCTTGGACAGACATTGGACATTCAGTACTTC
d_call: -; v_call: TRBV19; clone_size: -; j_call: TRBJ1-4; cdr3_aa: CASSLQGNEKLFF; cdr3_nt: TGTGCCAGTAGTCTACAGGGAAATGAAAAACTGTTTTTT
d_call: TRBD2; v_call: TRBV28; clone_size: -; j_call: TRBJ2-7; cdr3_aa: CASSFSSGFSYEQYF; cdr3_nt: TGTGCCAGCAGTTTCTCTAGCGGGTTCTCCTACGAGCAGTACTTC
d_call: -; v_call: TRBV25-1; clone_size: -; j_call: TRBJ1-4; cdr3_aa: CASSEFRGEGEKLFF; cdr3_nt: TGTGCCAGCAGTGAATTCAGGGGCGAAGGGGAAAAACTGTTTTTT
d_call: TRBD1; v_call: TRBV7-9; clone_size: -; j_call: TRBJ2-7; cdr3_aa: CASSWTGGSAYEQYF; cdr3_nt: TGTGCCAGCAGCTGGACAGGGGGTTCCGCCTACGAGCAGTACTTC
d_call: -; v_call: TRBV29-1; clone_size: -; j_call: TRBJ2-5; cdr3_aa: CSVGAGPQETQYF; cdr3_nt: TGCAGCGTTGGGGCAGGGCCCCAAGAGACCCAGTACTTC
d_call: TRBD2; v_call: TRBV6-5; clone_size: -; j_call: TRBJ2-1; cdr3_aa: CASSYGLAGVGEQFF; cdr3_nt: TGTGCCAGCAGTTACGGGCTAGCGGGAGTCGGTGAGCAGTTCTTC
d_call: TRBD1; v_call: TRBV5-6; clone_size: -; j_call: TRBJ2-4; cdr3_aa: CASSLGGQRNIQYF; cdr3_nt: TGTGCCAGCAGCTTGGGGGGACAGAGAAACATTCAGTACTTC
d_call: TRBD1; v_call: TRBV28; clone_size: -; j_call: TRBJ2-1; cdr3_aa: CATTGTGYNEQFF; cdr3_nt: TGTGCCACCACCGGGACAGGATACAATGAGCAGTTCTTC
d_call: TRBD2; v_call: TRBV15; clone_size: -; j_call: TRBJ2-6; cdr3_aa: CATSRGGGANVLTF; cdr3_nt: TGTGCCACCAGCAGGGGAGGGGGGGCCAACGTCCTGACTTTC
d_call: -; v_call: TRBV28; clone_size: -; j_call: TRBJ2-7; cdr3_aa: CASRRTGGGYSYEQYF; cdr3_nt: TGTGCCAGCAGGCGAACAGGGGGGGGGTACTCCTACGAGCAGTACTTC
d_call: -; v_call: TRBV6-1; clone_size: -; j_call: TRBJ1-2; cdr3_aa: CASSWGGSNYGYTF; cdr3_nt: TGTGCCAGCAGTTGGGGGGGTTCTAACTATGGCTACACCTTC
d_call: -; v_call: TRBV7-3; clone_size: -; j_call: TRBJ2-2; cdr3_aa: CASSRRGTVNTGELFF; cdr3_nt: TGTGCCAGCAGCAGGAGGGGGACAGTCAACACCGGGGAGCTGTTTTTT
d_call: TRBD1; v_call: TRBV2; clone_size: -; j_call: TRBJ2-3; cdr3_aa: CASRQQGAKANTQYF; cdr3_nt: TGTGCCAGCAGACAACAGGGGGCGAAAGCCAATACGCAGTATTTT
d_call: -; v_call: TRBV29-1; clone_size: once; j_call: TRBJ2-7; cdr3_aa: CSVLQDSYEQYF; cdr3_nt: TGCAGCGTTCTACAGGACTCCTACGAGCAGTACTTC
d_call: TRBD1; v_call: TRBV18; clone_size: -; j_call: TRBJ2-7; cdr3_aa: CASSPSSGQGDEQYF; cdr3_nt: TGTGCCAGCTCACCCTCGTCGGGACAGGGTGACGAGCAGTACTTC
d_call: TRBD1; v_call: TRBV11-2; clone_size: -; j_call: TRBJ2-7; cdr3_aa: CASSRGQGGYEQYF; cdr3_nt: TGTGCCAGCAGCAGAGGACAGGGGGGATACGAGCAGTACTTC
d_call: TRBD1; v_call: TRBV29-1; clone_size: -; j_call: TRBJ2-2; cdr3_aa: CSAGTENTGELFF; cdr3_nt: TGCAGCGCTGGGACAGAAAACACCGGGGAGCTGTTTTTT
d_call: -; v_call: TRBV18; clone_size: -; j_call: TRBJ1-1; cdr3_aa: CASSPILAVNTEAFF; cdr3_nt: TGTGCCAGCTCACCCATCTTGGCAGTGAACACTGAAGCTTTCTTT
d_call: -; v_call: TRBV13; clone_size: -; j_call: TRBJ1-1; cdr3_aa: CASSLFANAEAFF; cdr3_nt: TGTGCCAGCAGCTTATTTGCGAATGCTGAAGCTTTCTTT
d_call: TRBD1; v_call: TRBV7-2; clone_size: -; j_call: TRBJ1-2; cdr3_aa: CASSFGQGDYGYTF; cdr3_nt: TGTGCCAGCAGCTTCGGACAGGGGGACTATGGCTACACCTTC
d_call: TRBD2; v_call: TRBV5-1; clone_size: once; j_call: TRBJ2-7; cdr3_aa: CASSLGTSGSIYEQYF; cdr3_nt: TGCGCCAGCAGCTTGGGGACTAGCGGGAGTATTTACGAGCAGTACTTC
d_call: -; v_call: TRBV7-8; clone_size: -; j_call: TRBJ1-4; cdr3_aa: CASSLRRQGSEKLFF; cdr3_nt: TGTGCCAGCAGCTTACGGCGTCAGGGAAGTGAAAAACTGTTTTTT
d_call: TRBD1; v_call: TRBV2; clone_size: -; j_call: TRBJ1-1; cdr3_aa: CASTKDRGTEAFF; cdr3_nt: TGTGCCAGCACTAAGGACAGGGGGACTGAAGCTTTCTTT
d_call: TRBD1; v_call: TRBV18; clone_size: -; j_call: TRBJ1-3; cdr3_aa: CASSDQTGGFGNTIYF; cdr3_nt: TGTGCCAGCTCAGATCAAACAGGGGGCTTTGGAAACACCATATATTTT
d_call: TRBD1; v_call: TRBV29-1; clone_size: -; j_call: TRBJ1-1; cdr3_aa: CSGGQGKNTEAFF; cdr3_nt: TGCAGCGGCGGACAGGGGAAGAACACTGAAGCTTTCTTT
d_call: -; v_call: TRBV5-6; clone_size: -; j_call: TRBJ2-7; cdr3_aa: CASSLTSSYEQYF; cdr3_nt: TGTGCCAGCAGTTTGACTAGCTCCTACGAGCAGTACTTC
d_call: -; v_call: TRBV27; clone_size: once; j_call: TRBJ2-7; cdr3_aa: CASSFGYEQYF; cdr3_nt: TGTGCCAGCAGTTTCGGCTACGAGCAGTACTTC
d_call: TRBD2; v_call: TRBV7-3; clone_size: once; j_call: TRBJ2-5; cdr3_aa: CASSLYSGRSETQYF; cdr3_nt: TGTGCCAGCAGCTTATATAGCGGGAGATCAGAGACCCAGTACTTC
d_call: -; v_call: TRBV10-3; clone_size: -; j_call: TRBJ2-6; cdr3_aa: CAISERGSSGANVLTF; cdr3_nt: TGTGCCATCAGTGAACGGGGGAGCTCTGGGGCCAACGTCCTGACTTTC
d_call: -; v_call: TRBV18; clone_size: -; j_call: TRBJ1-2; cdr3_aa: CASSPDMQGYTF; cdr3_nt: TGTGCCAGCTCACCCGACATGCAAGGCTACACCTTC
d_call: -; v_call: TRBV5-1; clone_size: once; j_call: TRBJ2-1; cdr3_aa: CASSLLVFSEQFF; cdr3_nt: TGCGCCAGCAGCTTACTAGTTTTCAGTGAGCAGTTCTTC
d_call: TRBD2; v_call: TRBV2; clone_size: -; j_call: TRBJ2-1; cdr3_aa: CASSEDTPGLANEQFF; cdr3_nt: TGTGCCAGCAGTGAGGACACTCCGGGACTAGCGAATGAGCAGTTCTTC